One sample yielded the 5 T cell receptor beta chains listed below, sequenced in a study of T cell responses to AZD1222 COVID-19 vaccine. TCRdb keeps only in-frame clones here, not all; method: immunoSEQ multiplex PCR. The sample includes approximately 140,000 clones, about nine tenths of them seen just once. The source was peripheral blood, collected 28 days after the second AZD1222 dose. These receptor sequences come from an adult who received the AZD1222 COVID-19 vaccine.

The chain couples TRBV9 to TRBJ1-6; the D is unclear. The CDR3 runs to 15 residues. Looked up from germline, CDR1 is SGDLS and CDR2 is YYNGEE. V gave up 0 bases and J gave up 7 bases, with 11 bases separating them. The CDR3 DNA follows: TGTGCCAGCAGCGTAGGCGGGATTGGAAATTCACCCCTCCACTTT. This sequence encodes CASSVGGIGNSPLHF.

The chain combines TRBV14 with TRBJ2-5; no reliable D call. The V and J ends lost 4 bases and 5 bases respectively, with 17 bases between them. The CDR3 has 15 amino acids. Germline assignment: CDR1 SGHDN and CDR2 FVKESK. CDR3 sequence: CASSRSKKDYETQYF. The CDR3 DNA sequence: TGTGCCAGCAGCCGGAGTAAGAAGGATTACGAGACCCAGTACTTC.

V is TRBV28 and J is TRBJ1-2; 9 bases are shared with TRBD1. The V segment lost 9 bases and the J segment 8 bases; nucleotides outside the gene matches: 10. The germline gives CDR1 MDHEN, CDR2 SYDVKM. The CDR3 is made up of 13 amino acids. The CDR3: CASGTGSRSGYTF. The CDR3 coding sequence is TGTGCCAGTGGGACAGGGTCGAGATCGGGCTACACCTTC.

This clone was seen once. The J gene is TRBJ1-1, the V gene TRBV9, with 7 bases identical to TRBD1. Germline CDR1 reads SGDLS; CDR2 reads YYNGEE. The CDR3 is made up of 14 amino acids. V lost 3 bases to trimming and J lost 5 bases; unmatched junction nucleotides: 7. Here the CDR3 reads CASSAVDRDTEAFF. CDR3 sequence (DNA): TGTGCCAGCAGCGCAGTCGACAGGGATACTGAAGCTTTCTTT.

CDR3 protein: CASNNRGGQPQHF. The CDR3 nucleotides read TGTGCCAGCAACAACAGGGGAGGTCAGCCCCAGCATTTT. The chain employs TRBV6-5 and TRBJ1-5, with 7 bases fitting TRBD1. Looked up from germline, CDR1 is MNHEY and CDR2 is SVGAGI. Trimming removed 7 bases from V and 6 bases from J; junction bases left unmatched: 6. The CDR3 is made up of 13 amino acids.